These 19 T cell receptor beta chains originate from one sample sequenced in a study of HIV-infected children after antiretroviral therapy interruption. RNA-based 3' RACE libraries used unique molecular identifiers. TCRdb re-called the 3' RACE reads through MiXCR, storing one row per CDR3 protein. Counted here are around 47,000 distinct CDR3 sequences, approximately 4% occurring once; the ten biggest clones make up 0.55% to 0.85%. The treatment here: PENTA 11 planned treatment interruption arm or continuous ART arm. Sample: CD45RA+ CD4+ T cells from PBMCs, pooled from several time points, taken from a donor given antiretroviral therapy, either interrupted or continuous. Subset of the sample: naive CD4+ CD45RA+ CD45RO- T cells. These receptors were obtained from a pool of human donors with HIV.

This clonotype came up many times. The CDR3 here is CASNPRWTNSNEQFF. CDR3 DNA: TGTGCCAGCAACCCCAGGTGGACTAACTCCAATGAGCAGTTCTTC. This sequence joins TRBV5-6 and TRBJ2-1, with a weak D call TRBD2 (6 bases). Germline V gene data show CDR1 as SGHDT and CDR2 as YYEEEE. The CDR3 has 15 residues. Trimming pared 6 bases from V and 6 bases from J, leaving 19 bases between.

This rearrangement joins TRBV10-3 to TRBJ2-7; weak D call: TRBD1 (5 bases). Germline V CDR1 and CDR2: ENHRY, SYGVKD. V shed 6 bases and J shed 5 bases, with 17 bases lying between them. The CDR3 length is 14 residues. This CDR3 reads CAISQIQDRNEQYF. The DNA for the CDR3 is TGTGCCATCAGCCAGATACAGGATAGGAACGAGCAGTACTTC.

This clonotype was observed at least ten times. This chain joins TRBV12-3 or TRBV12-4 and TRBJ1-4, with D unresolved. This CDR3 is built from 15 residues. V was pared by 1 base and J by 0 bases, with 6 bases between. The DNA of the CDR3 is TGTGCCAGCAGTTTAGTTGCCGCAACTAATGAAAAACTGTTTTTT. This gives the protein CASSLVAATNEKLFF.

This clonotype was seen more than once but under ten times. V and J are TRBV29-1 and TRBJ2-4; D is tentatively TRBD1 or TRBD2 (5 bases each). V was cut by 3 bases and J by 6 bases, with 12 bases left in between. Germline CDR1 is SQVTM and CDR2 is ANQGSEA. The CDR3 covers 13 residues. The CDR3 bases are TGCAGCGTTGATGACCCAGGGACAAACATTCAGTACTTC. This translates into CSVDDPGTNIQYF.

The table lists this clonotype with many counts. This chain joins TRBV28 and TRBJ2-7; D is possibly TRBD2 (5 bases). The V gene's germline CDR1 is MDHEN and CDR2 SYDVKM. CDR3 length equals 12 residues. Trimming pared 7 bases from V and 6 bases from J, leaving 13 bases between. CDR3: CASKPPGSEQYF. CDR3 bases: TGTGCCAGCAAGCCCCCGGGAAGCGAGCAGTACTTC.

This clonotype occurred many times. As DNA, the CDR3 is TGTGCCAGCAGCGTAGAACCCAGCTCTGGGGCCAACGTCCTGACTTTC. Translated, it gives CASSVEPSSGANVLTF. The chain combines TRBV9 with TRBJ2-6; unclear D gene. V lost 0 bases and J lost 0, with 7 bases in between. This CDR3 has 16 amino acids. Germline values: CDR1 SGDLS, CDR2 YYNGEE.

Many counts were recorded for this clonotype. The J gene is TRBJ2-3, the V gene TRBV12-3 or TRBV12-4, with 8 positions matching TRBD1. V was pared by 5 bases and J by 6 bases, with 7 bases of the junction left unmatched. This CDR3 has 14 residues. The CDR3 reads CASSQPQGADTQYF. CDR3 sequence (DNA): TGTGCCAGCAGTCAACCGCAGGGGGCGGATACGCAGTATTTT.

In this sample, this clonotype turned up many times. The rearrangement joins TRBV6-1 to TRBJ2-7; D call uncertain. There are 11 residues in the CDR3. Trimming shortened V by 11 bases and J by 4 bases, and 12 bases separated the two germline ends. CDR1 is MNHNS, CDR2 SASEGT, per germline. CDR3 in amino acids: CAVQTLYEQYF. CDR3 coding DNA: TGTGCCGTCCAGACTCTTTACGAGCAGTACTTC.

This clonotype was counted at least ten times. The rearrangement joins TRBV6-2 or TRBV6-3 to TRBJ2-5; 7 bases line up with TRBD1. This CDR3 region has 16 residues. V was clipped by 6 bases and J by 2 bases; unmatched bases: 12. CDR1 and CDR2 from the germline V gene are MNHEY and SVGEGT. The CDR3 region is CASSYATGLVQETQYF. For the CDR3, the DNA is TGTGCCAGCAGCTACGCGACAGGGTTGGTTCAAGAGACCCAGTACTTC.

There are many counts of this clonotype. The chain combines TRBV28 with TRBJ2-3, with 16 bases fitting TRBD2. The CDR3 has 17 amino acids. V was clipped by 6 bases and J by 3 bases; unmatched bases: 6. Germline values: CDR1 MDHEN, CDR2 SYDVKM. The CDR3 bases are TGTGCCAGCAGATCCGGGACTAGCGGGGGGGCGACAGATACGCAGTATTTT. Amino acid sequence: CASRSGTSGGATDTQYF.

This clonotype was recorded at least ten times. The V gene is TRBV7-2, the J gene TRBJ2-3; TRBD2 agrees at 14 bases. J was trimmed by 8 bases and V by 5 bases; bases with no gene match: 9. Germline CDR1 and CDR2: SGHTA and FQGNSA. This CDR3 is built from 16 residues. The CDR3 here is CASSQGLAGERGTQYF. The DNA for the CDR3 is TGTGCCAGCAGCCAGGGACTAGCGGGGGAGAGGGGTACGCAGTATTTT.

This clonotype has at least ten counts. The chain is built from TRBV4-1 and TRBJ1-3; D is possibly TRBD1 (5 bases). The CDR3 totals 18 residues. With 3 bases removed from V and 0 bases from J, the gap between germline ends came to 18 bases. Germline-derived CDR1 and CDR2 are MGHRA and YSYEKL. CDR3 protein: CASSHGGGAGASGNTIYF. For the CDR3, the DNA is TGCGCCAGCAGCCATGGGGGAGGAGCAGGAGCCTCTGGAAACACCATATATTTT.

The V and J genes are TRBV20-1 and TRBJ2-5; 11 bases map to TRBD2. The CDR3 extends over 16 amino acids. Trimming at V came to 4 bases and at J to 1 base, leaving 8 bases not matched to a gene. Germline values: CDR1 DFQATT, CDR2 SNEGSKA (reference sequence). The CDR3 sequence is CSAIQTSGGIQETQYF. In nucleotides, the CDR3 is TGCAGTGCTATCCAAACTAGCGGGGGCATCCAAGAGACCCAGTACTTC.

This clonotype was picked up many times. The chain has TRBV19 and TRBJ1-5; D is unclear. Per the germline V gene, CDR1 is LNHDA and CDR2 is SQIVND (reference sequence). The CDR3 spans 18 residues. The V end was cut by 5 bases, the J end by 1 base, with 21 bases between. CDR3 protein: CASSLGRGSGWSNQPQHF. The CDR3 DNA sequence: TGTGCCAGTAGTCTCGGAAGAGGTTCCGGGTGGAGCAATCAGCCCCAGCATTTT.

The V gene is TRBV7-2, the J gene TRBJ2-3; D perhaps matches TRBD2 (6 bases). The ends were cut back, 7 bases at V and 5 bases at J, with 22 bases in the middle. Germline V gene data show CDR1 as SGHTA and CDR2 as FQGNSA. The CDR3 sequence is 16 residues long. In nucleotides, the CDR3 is TGTGCCAGCACCGAGCTTAGGCTAGCGATTAAAGATACGCAGTATTTT. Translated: CASTELRLAIKDTQYF.

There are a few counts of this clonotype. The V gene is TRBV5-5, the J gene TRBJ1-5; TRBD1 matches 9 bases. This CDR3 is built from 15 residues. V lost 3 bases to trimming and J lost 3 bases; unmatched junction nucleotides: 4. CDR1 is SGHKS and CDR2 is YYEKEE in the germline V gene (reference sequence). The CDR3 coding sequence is TGTGCCAGCAGCTCCGGGGACAGGGACAATCAGCCCCAGCATTTT. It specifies CASSSGDRDNQPQHF.

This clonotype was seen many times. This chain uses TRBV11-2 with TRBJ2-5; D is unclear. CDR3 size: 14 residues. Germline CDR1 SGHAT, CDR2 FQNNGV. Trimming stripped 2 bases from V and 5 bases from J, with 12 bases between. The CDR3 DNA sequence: TGTGCCAGCAGCTTATTTGGCCGCGCGGAGACCCAGTACTTC. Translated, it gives CASSLFGRAETQYF.

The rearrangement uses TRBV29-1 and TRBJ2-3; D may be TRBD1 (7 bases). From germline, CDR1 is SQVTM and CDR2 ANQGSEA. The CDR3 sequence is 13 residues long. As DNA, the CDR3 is TGCATTATCAGGGGGGTTAGCACAGATACGCAGTATTTT. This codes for CIIRGVSTDTQYF.

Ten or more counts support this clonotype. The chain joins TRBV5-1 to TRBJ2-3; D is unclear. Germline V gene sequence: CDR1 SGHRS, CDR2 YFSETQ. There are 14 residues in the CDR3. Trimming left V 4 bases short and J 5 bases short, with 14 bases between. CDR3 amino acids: CASSPALGGDTQYF. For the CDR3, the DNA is TGCGCCAGCAGCCCTGCTCTTGGCGGAGATACGCAGTATTTT.